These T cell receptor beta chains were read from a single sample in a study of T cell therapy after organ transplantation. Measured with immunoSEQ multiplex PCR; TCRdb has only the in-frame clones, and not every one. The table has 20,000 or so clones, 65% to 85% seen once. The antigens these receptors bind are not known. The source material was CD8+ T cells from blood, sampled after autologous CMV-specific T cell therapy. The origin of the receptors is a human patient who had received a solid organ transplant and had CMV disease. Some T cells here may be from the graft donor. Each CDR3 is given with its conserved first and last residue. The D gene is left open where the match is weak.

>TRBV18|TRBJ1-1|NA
TGTGCCAGCTCACCACAGGGACAAATGAACACTGAAGCTTTCTTT
CASSPQGQMNTEAFF
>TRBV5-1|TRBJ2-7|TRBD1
TGCGCCAGCAGCGGGTCAGGGGGCGCTGAACACTACGAGCAGTACTTC
CASSGSGGAEHYEQYF
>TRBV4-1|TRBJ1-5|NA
TGCGCCAGCAGCCAAATCAGGCAGCCCCAGCATTTT
CASSQIRQPQHF
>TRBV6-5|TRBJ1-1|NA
TGTGCCAGCAGGGCCGGGACTTACACTGAAGCTTTCTTT
CASRAGTYTEAFF
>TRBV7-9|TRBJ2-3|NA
TGTGCCAGCAGCCTGAACAGGAGAGACACAGATACGCAGTATTTT
CASSLNRRDTDTQYF
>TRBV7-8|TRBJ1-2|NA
TGTGCCAGCAGCCCGAGCTCGGGGTATGGCTACACCTTC
CASSPSSGYGYTF
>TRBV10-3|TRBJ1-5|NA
TGTGCCATCAGTGGGGAAGGGGGGGCGGAGCAACAGCCCCAGCATTTT
CAISGEGGAEQQPQHF
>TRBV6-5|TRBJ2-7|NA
TGTGCCAGCAGTCCCATATCAGCGGACTACGAGCAGTACTTC
CASSPISADYEQYF
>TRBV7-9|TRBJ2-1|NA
TGTGCCAGCAGCTTTAATGGAGAGTGGACTTATTACAATGAGCAGTTCTTC
CASSFNGEWTYYNEQFF
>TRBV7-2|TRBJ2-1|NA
TGTGCCAGCAGCTCTACCGACTTGGGCTGGGGCCACAGCGAGCAGTTCTTC
CASSSTDLGWGHSEQFF
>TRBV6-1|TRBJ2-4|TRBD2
TGTGCCAGCAGTGAAGGTAGAGCGGGAGCAGGCGGGACCAAAAACATTCAGTACTTC
CASSEGRAGAGGTKNIQYF
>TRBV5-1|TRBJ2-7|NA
TGCGCCAGCAGCTTCACAGGGATCGGGTACTCCTACGAGCAGTACTTC
CASSFTGIGYSYEQYF
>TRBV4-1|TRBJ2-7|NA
TGCGCCAGCAGCCAAGTGGGCGCAGGGAGACATTCCTACGAGCAGTACTTC
CASSQVGAGRHSYEQYF